This T cell receptor (beta chain) was identified in a study of cytomegalovirus exposure and HLA in healthy donors. Study-level information: An earlier analysis found under 130 million unique TCR beta sequences from about 190 million T cells.

Points from the study as a whole: Using the classifier, cytomegalovirus status was reportedly diagnosed with high specificity and sensitivity.

This clone showed up just once. Antigen specificity is unknown. With 60 Vbeta and 13 Jbeta primers, the PCR was carried out. Sequencing used immunoSEQ multiplex PCR; TCRdb keeps in-frame clones, though not all of them. Among around 78,000 clones listed, roughly 84% were seen once. Germline V gives CDR1 SGHRS, CDR2 YFSETQ. V lost 0 bases to trimming and J lost 2 bases, with 14 bases between them. The CDR3 is made up of 16 amino acids. Everyone who donated was a healthy bone marrow donor. Unrecorded immune exposure was likely among donors, who were nominally healthy when sampled. The TCR sequence derives from a woman between 45 and 60 years old in good health and CMV-seronegative. The chain joins TRBV5-1 to TRBJ2-5; possible D gene TRBD2, 6 bases. The source material was PBMCs. The CDR3 DNA follows: TGCGCCAGCAGCTTGGAGTCTAGCGACTTACAAGAGACCCAGTACTTC. The encoded protein is CASSLESSDLQETQYF.